In this sample, the clone carrying this T cell receptor (beta chain) turned up once. Its matching antigen is unknown. The sorted regulatory T cells were CD4+, CD25-high and CD127-low, with genomic DNA sequenced. V was clipped by 4 bases and J by 4 bases; unmatched bases: 8. CDR1 and CDR2 (germline): MDHEN, SYDVKM. The CDR3 is 15 residues long. Assay: immunoSEQ multiplex PCR; the TCRdb copy retains only in-frame clones and omits some. Of under 20,000 clones in the sample, roughly 89% were seen once. The sample comes from a study of regulatory and conventional T cells in RAG deficiency. Study conclusions and caveats: Treg unique TCR beta sequences were approximately 95-fold fewer in Omenn syndrome and CID/AS patients than controls.

The same sample was also studied in work on regulatory T cells. From that paper: The PCR used 52 TRBV and 13 TRBJ primers.

The chain recombines TRBV28 with TRBJ1-1; 8 nucleotides agree with TRBD1. The TCR sequence derives from a human donor in good health. The specimen sequenced was Tregs sorted from blood. The chain's CDR3 is CASSSPRGQRTEAFF. The CDR3 DNA sequence: TGTGCCAGCAGTTCTCCCAGGGGGCAACGCACTGAAGCTTTCTTT. The complete variable domain, with remaining parts taken from reference TRBV28 and TRBJ1-1, reads DVKVTQSSRYLVKRTGEKVFLECVQDMDHENMFWYRQDPGLGLRLIYFSYDVKMKEKGDIPEGYSVSREKKERFSLILESASTNQTSMYLCASSSPRGQRTEAFFGQGTRLTVV.